This TCR beta chain appears in the sequencing data of a study of post-analysis software for immune sequencing data. Study overall: Recorded subtypes: relapsing-remitting, secondary progressive, progressive-relapsing; some patients unannotated. General study results and limits: Compared with controls, patients had more of roughly 5 TRBV segments, including TRBV5-6, TRBV5-1 and TRBV20-1. When compared against controls, multiple sclerosis patients showed significantly lower normalized Chao1 diversity.

Points on this clonotype: No antigen is known for it.

TCR beta cDNA libraries had unique molecular identifiers. TCRdb passed the PCR reads through MiXCR, listing each CDR3 protein once. The sample records around 260,000 distinct CDR3 sequences, about 38% being singletons. CDR1 SQVTM and CDR2 ANQGSEA come from the germline V gene. Trimming stripped 7 bases from V and 0 bases from J, with 12 bases between. There are 13 residues in the CDR3. This sequence joins TRBV29-1 and TRBJ1-1; no firm D call. The sample taken for sequencing was blood. This sequence was found in a girl between 5 and 17 years old with multiple sclerosis. The CDR3 region has the DNA TGCAGCGCCCACCGGGAAGTGAACACTGAAGCTTTCTTT. Its translation is CSAHREVNTEAFF.